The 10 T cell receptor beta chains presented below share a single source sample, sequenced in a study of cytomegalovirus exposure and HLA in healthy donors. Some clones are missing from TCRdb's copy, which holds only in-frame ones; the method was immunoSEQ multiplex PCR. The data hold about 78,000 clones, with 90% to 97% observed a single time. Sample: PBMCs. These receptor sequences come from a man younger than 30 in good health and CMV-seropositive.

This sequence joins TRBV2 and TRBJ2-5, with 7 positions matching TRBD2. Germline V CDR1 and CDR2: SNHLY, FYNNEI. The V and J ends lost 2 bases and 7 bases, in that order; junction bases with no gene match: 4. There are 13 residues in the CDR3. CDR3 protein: CASSERGEGTQYF. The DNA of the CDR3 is TGTGCCAGCAGTGAACGGGGGGAGGGGACCCAGTACTTC. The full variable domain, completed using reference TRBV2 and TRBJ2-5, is EPEVTQTPSHQVTQMGQEVILRCVPISNHLYFYWYRQILGQKVEFLVSFYNNEISEKSEIFDDQFSVERPDGSNFTLKIRSTKLEDSAMYFCASSERGEGTQYFGPGTRLLVL.

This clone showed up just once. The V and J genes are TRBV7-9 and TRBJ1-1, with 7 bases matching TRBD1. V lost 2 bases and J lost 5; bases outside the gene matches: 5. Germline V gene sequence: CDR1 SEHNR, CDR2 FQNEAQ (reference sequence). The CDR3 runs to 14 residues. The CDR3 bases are TGTGCCAGCAGCTTAAACAGGGGAGAGACTGAAGCTTTCTTT. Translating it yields CASSLNRGETEAFF.

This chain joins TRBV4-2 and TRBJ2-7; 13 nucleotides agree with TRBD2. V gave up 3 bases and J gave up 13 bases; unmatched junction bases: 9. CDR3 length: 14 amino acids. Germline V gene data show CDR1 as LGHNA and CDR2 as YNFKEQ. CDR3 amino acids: CASSQDLTSGRTYF. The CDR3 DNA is TGTGCCAGCAGCCAGGACTTGACTAGCGGGAGGACATACTTC.

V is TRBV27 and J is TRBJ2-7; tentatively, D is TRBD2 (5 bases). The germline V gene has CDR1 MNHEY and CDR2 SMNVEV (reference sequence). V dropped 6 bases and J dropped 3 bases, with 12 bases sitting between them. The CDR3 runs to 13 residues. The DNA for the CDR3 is TGTGCCAGCAGGGCCCGGGATGGCTACGAGCAGTACTTC. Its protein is CASRARDGYEQYF.

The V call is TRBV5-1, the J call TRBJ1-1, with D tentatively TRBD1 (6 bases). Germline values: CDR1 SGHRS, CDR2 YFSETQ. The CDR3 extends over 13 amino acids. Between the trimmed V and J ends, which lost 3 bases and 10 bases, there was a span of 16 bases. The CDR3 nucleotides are TGCGCCAGCAGCTCTGTACAGGGTGGGGGAGCTTTCTTT. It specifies CASSSVQGGGAFF.

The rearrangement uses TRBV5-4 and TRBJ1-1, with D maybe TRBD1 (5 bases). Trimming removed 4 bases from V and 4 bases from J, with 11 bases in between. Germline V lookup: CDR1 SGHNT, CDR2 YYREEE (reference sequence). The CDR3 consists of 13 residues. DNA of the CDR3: TGTGCCAGCAGCCCTCAGGGCCTCACTGAAGCTTTCTTT. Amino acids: CASSPQGLTEAFF.

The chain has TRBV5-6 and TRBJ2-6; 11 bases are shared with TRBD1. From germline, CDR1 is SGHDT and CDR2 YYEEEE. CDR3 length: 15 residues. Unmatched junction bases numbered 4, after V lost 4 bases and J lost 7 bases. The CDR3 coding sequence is TGTGCCAGCAGCCCCGGGACAGGGGGAGCCAACGTCCTGACTTTC. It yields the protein CASSPGTGGANVLTF.

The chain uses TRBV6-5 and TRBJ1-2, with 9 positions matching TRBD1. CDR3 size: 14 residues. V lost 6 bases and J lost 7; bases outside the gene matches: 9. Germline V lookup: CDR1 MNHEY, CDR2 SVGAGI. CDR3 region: CASSLGQGRVGYTF. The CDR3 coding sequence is TGTGCCAGCAGCCTGGGACAGGGAAGGGTTGGCTACACCTTC.

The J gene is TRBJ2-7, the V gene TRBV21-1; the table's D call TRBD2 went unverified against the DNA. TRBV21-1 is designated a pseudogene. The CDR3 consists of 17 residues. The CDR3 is CASSKGGSGDPSYEQYF. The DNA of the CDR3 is TGTGCCAGCAGCAAAGGGGGTAGCGGGGATCCCTCCTACGAGCAGTACTTC.

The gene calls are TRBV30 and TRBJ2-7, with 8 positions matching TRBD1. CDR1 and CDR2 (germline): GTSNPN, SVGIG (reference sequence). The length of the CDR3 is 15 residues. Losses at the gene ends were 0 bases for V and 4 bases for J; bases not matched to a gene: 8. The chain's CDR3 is CAWSVMTGERYEQYF. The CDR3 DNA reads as TGTGCCTGGAGTGTAATGACAGGGGAAAGGTACGAGCAGTACTTC.